The 21 T cell receptor beta chains in this list originate from one sample, sequenced in a study of blood T cell repertoires in COVID-19. Data came from immunoSEQ multiplex PCR; TCRdb stores just in-frame clones and leaves some out. This table has around 200,000 clones, around nine tenths appearing once. The sample comprised peripheral blood. Receptors were obtained from a young man with active or convalescent COVID-19.

The V gene is TRBV5-8, the J gene TRBJ2-7, with 8 bases that match TRBD1. The germline V gene has CDR1 SGHTS and CDR2 YDEGEE. V was clipped by 0 bases and J by 4 bases; unmatched bases: 9. This CDR3 has 16 residues. This CDR3 is CASSLVGQGAGYEQYF. The CDR3 DNA is TGTGCCAGCAGCTTGGTTGGTCAGGGGGCAGGGTACGAGCAGTACTTC.

This clone was picked up one time. V is TRBV12-5 and J is TRBJ1-3; 7 positions agree with TRBD1. The trim removed 7 bases at V and 4 bases at J, leaving 10 bases unmatched. The germline V gene has CDR1 LGHNT and CDR2 FRNRAP. The CDR3 has 15 residues. In DNA form, the CDR3 reads TGTGCTAGTGCCAAAGGGGGCGCGGGGGGAAACACCATATATTTT. It is translated as CASAKGGAGGNTIYF.

J is TRBJ2-5 and V is TRBV5-1; D may be TRBD1 (6 bases). The V end lost 3 bases, the J end lost 1 base, and 10 bases lay between the germline ends. Germline V gene data show CDR1 as SGHRS and CDR2 as YFSETQ. The CDR3 runs 14 residues. The CDR3 nucleotides read TGCGCCAGCAGCTGGGGGACACTCCAAGAGACCCAGTACTTC. Translated, it gives CASSWGTLQETQYF.

The chain links TRBV30 to TRBJ2-3; D is uncertain. Germline V gives CDR1 GTSNPN, CDR2 SVGIG (reference sequence). The V end lost 2 bases, the J end lost 4 bases, and 13 bases lay between the germline ends. This CDR3 contains 14 residues. CDR3: CAWSPTAVADTQYF. In DNA, the CDR3 is TGTGCCTGGAGTCCTACGGCGGTGGCAGATACGCAGTATTTT.

The chain employs TRBV7-9 and TRBJ2-1; a weak D match, TRBD1 (6 bases). Between the trimmed V and J ends, which lost 5 bases and 4 bases, there was a span of 9 bases. Germline values: CDR1 SEHNR, CDR2 FQNEAQ (reference sequence). There are 13 residues in the CDR3. The CDR3 nucleotides read TGTGCCAGCAGCCGGACAGATTACAATGAGCAGTTCTTC. Residues: CASSRTDYNEQFF.

The gene calls are TRBV6-6 and TRBJ1-3; no clear D gene. Germline V lookup: CDR1 MNHNY, CDR2 SVGAGI (reference sequence). The CDR3 has 14 residues. Between the trimmed V and J ends, which lost 2 bases and 0 bases, there was a span of 5 bases. CDR3 sequence: CASSYGRSGNTIYF. The CDR3 DNA is TGTGCCAGCAGTTACGGGCGCTCTGGAAACACCATATATTTT.

V is TRBV18 and J is TRBJ2-6; a possible D gene is TRBD1 (5 bases). The CDR3 is 17 amino acids. Germline V gene lookup returns CDR1 KGHSH and CDR2 LQKENI. The V and J ends lost 6 bases and 0 bases respectively, with 15 bases between them. The CDR3 bases are TGTGCCAGCTCCCAAACAGGCGACATCTCTGGGGCCAACGTCCTGACTTTC. The encoded protein is CASSQTGDISGANVLTF.

This clone was seen once. The chain carries TRBV11-1 and TRBJ2-1; TRBD1 might be the D (6 bases). Per germline, CDR1 SGHAT and CDR2 FQDESV (reference sequence). CDR3 size: 11 residues. Trimming removed 6 bases from V and 13 bases from J, with 13 bases in between. The CDR3, as DNA: TGTGCCAGCAGACGGACAGACGTACAGTTCTTC. As protein: CASRRTDVQFF.

The V call is TRBV15, the J call TRBJ2-1; tentatively, D is TRBD1 (6 bases). Germline CDR1 reads LNHNV; CDR2 reads YYDKDF (reference sequence). The V gene lost 5 bases and the J gene lost 8 bases, with 16 bases spanning the gap. CDR3 size: 14 residues. The CDR3, as DNA: TGTGCCACCAGCGCCCATGGTGGGGGCGATGAGCAGTTCTTC. Translation gives CATSAHGGGDEQFF.

The chain employs TRBV7-9 and TRBJ2-3; TRBD1 might be the D (7 bases). The CDR3 spans 16 residues. V was clipped by 5 bases and J by 0 bases, with 15 bases between them. The germline V gene has CDR1 SEHNR and CDR2 FQNEAQ (reference sequence). CDR3: CASSPRGTASTDTQYF. The CDR3 nucleotides are TGTGCCAGCAGCCCCCGGGGGACAGCTAGCACAGATACGCAGTATTTT.

This rearrangement joins TRBV5-1 to TRBJ2-7, with 9 bases that match TRBD1. The CDR3 consists of 14 residues. After removal of 4 bases from V and 3 bases from J, the junction contained 5 bases not matched to a gene. Germline CDR1 SGHRS, CDR2 YFSETQ. CDR3 in amino acids: CASSTGTGIYEQYF. The CDR3 region has the DNA TGCGCCAGCAGCACCGGGACAGGGATCTACGAGCAGTACTTC. The complete variable domain, with remaining parts taken from reference TRBV5-1 and TRBJ2-7, reads KAGVTQTPRYLIKTRGQQVTLSCSPISGHRSVSWYQQTPGQGLQFLFEYFSETQRNKGNFPGRFSGRQFSNSRSEMNVSTLELGDSALYLCASSTGTGIYEQYFGPGTRLTVT.

The chain recombines TRBV2 with TRBJ1-5; TRBD1 matches at 11 bases. The CDR3 sequence is 17 residues long. V gave up 3 bases and J gave up 2 bases; unmatched junction bases: 6. CDR1 and CDR2 from the germline V gene are SNHLY and FYNNEI. The CDR3 DNA sequence: TGTGCCAGCAGTGAGGGACAGGGGGGGGTACGCAATCAGCCCCAGCATTTT. Protein product: CASSEGQGGVRNQPQHF.

The V gene is TRBV2, the J gene TRBJ1-3; 7 nucleotides line up with TRBD1. The CDR3 sequence is 14 residues long. Germline trimming cut 2 bases from V and 3 bases from J; bases unmatched to any gene: 1. Per the germline V gene, CDR1 is SNHLY and CDR2 is FYNNEI. The CDR3 DNA reads as TGTGCCAGCAGTGAAAGGACAGGTGGAAACACCATATATTTT. The encoded protein is CASSERTGGNTIYF.

This rearrangement joins TRBV3-1 (or the pseudogene TRBV3-2) to TRBJ1-4; 10 bases are shared with TRBD1. Germline V gene sequence: CDR1 LGHDT, CDR2 YNNKEL (reference sequence). V lost 4 bases to trimming and J lost 6 bases; unmatched junction nucleotides: 5. This CDR3 spans 15 amino acids. CDR3 nucleotide sequence: TGTGCCAGCAGCCCTTTGGGGACAGGGGATGAAAAACTGTTTTTT. This encodes CASSPLGTGDEKLFF.

The chain joins TRBV27 to TRBJ2-1; 7 positions agree with TRBD2. CDR1 is MNHEY, CDR2 SMNVEV, per germline (reference sequence). CDR3 length: 15 amino acids. Germline trimming cut 6 bases from V and 2 bases from J; bases unmatched to any gene: 7. Here the CDR3 reads CASSLTGTTYNEQFF. The CDR3 nucleotides are TGTGCCAGCAGCCTAACCGGGACTACCTACAATGAGCAGTTCTTC.

This clone appeared once. V is TRBV4-3 and J is TRBJ2-3; D perhaps matches TRBD2 (5 bases). The V gene lost 0 bases and the J gene lost 7 bases, with 8 bases spanning the gap. Germline V gives CDR1 LGHNA, CDR2 YSLEER. This CDR3 is 13 amino acids long. The CDR3 bases are TGCGCCAGCAGCCAAGACACTAGGAATACGCAGTATTTT. It encodes CASSQDTRNTQYF.

V is TRBV10-3 and J is TRBJ2-2, with 12 bases fitting TRBD1. The germline gives CDR1 ENHRY, CDR2 SYGVKD. The CDR3 runs to 16 residues. V was pared by 6 bases and J by 4 bases, with 6 bases of the junction left unmatched. CDR3 region: CAIRAGTGGFTGELFF. CDR3 sequence (DNA): TGTGCCATCAGGGCCGGGACAGGGGGCTTCACCGGGGAGCTGTTTTTT.

This rearrangement joins TRBV5-1 to TRBJ2-7; D gene unclear. Trimming left V 0 bases short and J 2 bases short, with 9 bases between. The CDR3 length is 14 residues. Per the germline V gene, CDR1 is SGHRS and CDR2 is YFSETQ. The CDR3 reads CASSLATFTYEQYF. DNA of the CDR3: TGCGCCAGCAGCTTGGCTACCTTTACCTACGAGCAGTACTTC.

This chain uses TRBV29-1 with TRBJ2-3; D call uncertain. Germline CDR1 and CDR2: SQVTM and ANQGSEA. This CDR3 spans 12 amino acids. The V and J ends lost 4 bases and 5 bases respectively, with 10 bases between them. The CDR3 DNA is TGCAGCGTTGCCGTGACGGGAGATACGCAGTATTTT. This translates into CSVAVTGDTQYF.

V usage is TRBV11-2 and J usage is TRBJ2-7, with 7 positions matching TRBD1. The V gene's germline CDR1 is SGHAT and CDR2 FQNNGV. The CDR3 extends over 15 amino acids. The V gene end was trimmed by 4 bases and the J gene end by 3 bases; junction bases not matched to a gene: 9. This chain's CDR3 is CASSSRTGQDYEQYF. The CDR3 DNA reads as TGTGCCAGCAGCTCTAGGACTGGACAGGACTACGAGCAGTACTTC.

In its sample, this clone was seen once. The genes are TRBV2 and TRBJ1-5; D uncertain. V was clipped by 3 bases and J by 0 bases, with 6 bases between them. This CDR3 comprises 14 residues. Germline CDR1 is SNHLY and CDR2 is FYNNEI. The CDR3 here is CASSDGFSNQPQHF. CDR3 in DNA: TGTGCCAGCAGTGACGGGTTTAGCAATCAGCCCCAGCATTTT. Based on the CDR3 plus reference TRBV2 and TRBJ1-5, the full variable domain is EPEVTQTPSHQVTQMGQEVILRCVPISNHLYFYWYRQILGQKVEFLVSFYNNEISEKSEIFDDQFSVERPDGSNFTLKIRSTKLEDSAMYFCASSDGFSNQPQHFGDGTRLSIL.